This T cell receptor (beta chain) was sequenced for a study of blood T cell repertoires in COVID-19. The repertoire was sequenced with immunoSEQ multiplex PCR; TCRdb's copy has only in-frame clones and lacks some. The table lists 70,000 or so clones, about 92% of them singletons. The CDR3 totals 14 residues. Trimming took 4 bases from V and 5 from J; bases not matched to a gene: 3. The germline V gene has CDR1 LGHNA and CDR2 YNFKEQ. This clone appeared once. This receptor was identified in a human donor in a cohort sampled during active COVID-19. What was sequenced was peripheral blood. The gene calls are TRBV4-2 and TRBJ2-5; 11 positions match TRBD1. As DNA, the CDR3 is TGTGCCAGCAGCCGTGGACAGGGGGCGGAGACCCAGTACTTC. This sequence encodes CASSRGQGAETQYF.